This T cell receptor beta chain is drawn from a study of blood T cells in healthy people across ages. Study results and limitations: Older age went with lower TCR beta diversity per million T cells, in a roughly linear way.

A second PCR of 7 to 11 cycles used a sample-barcoded 5' primer and a J-beta primer mix. Each CDR3 protein gets one entry after TCRdb re-called the 5' RACE reads with MiXCR. The sample lists about 780,000 distinct CDR3 sequences; about a quarter were seen once. In the case of this clonotype: Its antigen is as yet unknown.

The CDR3 extends over 15 amino acids. V lost 2 bases and J lost 0, with 9 bases in between. CDR1 is SGHRS, CDR2 YFSETQ, per germline. These data also featured in a second study, about T cells of mothers and their children. From that second work: Donation involved a few healthy Caucasian mothers and the six children that they had. Every mother produced more than 10 million TCR beta CDR3 reads, whereas every child provided approximately 3 million.

This sequence originates from a boy between 10 and 17 years old in good health. Material: blood. V is TRBV5-1 and J is TRBJ1-5; the D is unclear. Here the CDR3 DNA reads TGCGCCAGCAGCTTACTCCCGAATAGCAATCAGCCCCAGCATTTT. Translating it yields CASSLLPNSNQPQHF.